The 12 T cell receptor beta chains below come from one sample, sequenced in a study of monozygotic twins with inflammatory bowel disease. TCRdb re-called the 5' RACE reads; one entry per CDR3 protein, DNA not given. This sample contains more than 300,000 distinct CDR3 sequences. Sequenced: blood. Receptor source: a human donor with ulcerative colitis or Crohn's disease, or a healthy co-twin of an affected twin (not recorded which).

The V call is TRBV5-1, the J call TRBJ2-3; the D gene TCRdb calls, TRBD1, cannot be checked with no DNA. The CDR3 has 15 amino acids. The germline V gene encodes CDR1 SGHRS and CDR2 YFSETQ. This chain's CDR3 is CASSHGGGGRDTQYF.

The chain recombines TRBV13 with TRBJ1-2. The CDR3 runs 15 residues. CDR1 is PRHDT, CDR2 FYEKMQ, per germline (reference sequence). CDR3 region: CASSQNRFQSYGYTF.

The chain uses TRBV6-2 or TRBV6-3 and TRBJ2-2; TCRdb designates TRBD2, a call that cannot be tested without DNA. The CDR3 has 15 amino acids. Germline V CDR1 and CDR2: MNHEY, SVGEGT. This chain's CDR3 is CASRVTSTNTGELFF.

The chain carries TRBV2 and TRBJ2-2. Germline V gene sequence: CDR1 SNHLY, CDR2 FYNNEI. This CDR3 has 13 residues. The CDR3 reads CASSLFNTGELFF.

The CDR3 reads CASSPLGDTEAFF. The chain links TRBV18 to TRBJ1-1. Germline V CDR1 and CDR2: KGHSH, LQKENI. The CDR3 spans 13 residues.

The gene calls are TRBV4-3 and TRBJ2-5; TCRdb names TRBD1, which stays unverified in the absence of DNA. Germline V lookup: CDR1 LGHNA, CDR2 YSLEER. The CDR3 has 16 residues. CDR3 region: CASSQVSGTTKETQYF.

The chain is built from TRBV9 and TRBJ2-1; lacking DNA, the TRBD2 call made by TCRdb goes unchecked. This CDR3 has 20 amino acids. CDR1 and CDR2 (germline): SGDLS, YYNGEE. Here the CDR3 reads CASSVGGGASGGLLYNEQFF. Together with reference TRBV9 and TRBJ2-1, the CDR3 gives the full variable domain: DSGVTQTPKHLITATGQRVTLRCSPRSGDLSVYWYQQSLDQGLQFLIQYYNGEERAKGNILERFSAQQFPDLHSELNLSSLELGDSALYFCASSVGGGASGGLLYNEQFFGPGTRLTVL.

V and J are TRBV20-1 and TRBJ2-3. This CDR3 has 15 amino acids. Germline V gene data show CDR1 as DFQATT and CDR2 as SNEGSKA (reference sequence). The CDR3 protein is CSARDRASGTDTQYF.

This chain connects TRBV20-1 to TRBJ1-1; without DNA, the TCRdb call of TRBD1 cannot be checked. CDR3 length: 13 amino acids. Germline-derived CDR1 and CDR2 are DFQATT and SNEGSKA (reference sequence). The CDR3 loop is CSAYPTGDTEAFF.

This chain uses TRBV7-9 with TRBJ1-1. CDR1 is SEHNR and CDR2 is FQNEAQ in the germline V gene (reference sequence). This CDR3 is built from 15 residues. CDR3 sequence: CASSLFADPNTEAFF. The whole variable domain, remainder taken from reference TRBV7-9 and TRBJ1-1, is DTGVSQNPRHKITKRGQNVTFRCDPISEHNRLYWYRQTLGQGPEFLTYFQNEAQLEKSRLLSDRFSAERPKGSFSTLEIQRTEQGDSAMYLCASSLFADPNTEAFFGQGTRLTVV.

This chain links TRBV7-2 with TRBJ1-2; the TCRdb call, TRBD1, lacks DNA for checking. This CDR3 region has 13 residues. Germline CDR1 SGHTA, CDR2 FQGNSA. CDR3: CASSFLTEEGYTF.

The genes are TRBV7-6 and TRBJ1-1; without DNA, the TCRdb call of TRBD1 cannot be checked. The CDR3 consists of 16 residues. In germline, CDR1 is SGHVS, CDR2 FNYEAQ. CDR3 sequence reads: CASSLEPHTGHTEAFF.